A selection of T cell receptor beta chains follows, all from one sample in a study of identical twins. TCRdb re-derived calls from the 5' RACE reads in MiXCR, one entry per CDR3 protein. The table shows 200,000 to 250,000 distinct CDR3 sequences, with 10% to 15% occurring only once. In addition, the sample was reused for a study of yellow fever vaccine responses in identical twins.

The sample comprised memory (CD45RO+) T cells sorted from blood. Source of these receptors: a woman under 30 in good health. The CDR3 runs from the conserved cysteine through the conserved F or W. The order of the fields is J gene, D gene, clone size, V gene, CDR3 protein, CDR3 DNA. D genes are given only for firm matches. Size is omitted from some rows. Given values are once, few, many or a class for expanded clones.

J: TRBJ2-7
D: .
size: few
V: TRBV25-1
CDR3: CASDGGEQYF
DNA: TGTGCCAGCGATGGGGGAGAGCAGTACTTC

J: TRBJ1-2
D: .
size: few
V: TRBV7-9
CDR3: CASSYRRDDGYTF
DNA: TGTGCCAGCAGTTACAGACGGGATGATGGCTACACCTTC

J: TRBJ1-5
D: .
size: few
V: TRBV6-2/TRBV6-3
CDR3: CASSLQYDQPQHF
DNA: TGTGCCAGCAGTCTACAGTATGATCAGCCCCAGCATTTT

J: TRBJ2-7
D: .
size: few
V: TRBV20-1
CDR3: CSARDGAGPDYEQYF
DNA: TGCAGTGCTAGAGATGGGGCGGGACCGGACTACGAGCAGTACTTC

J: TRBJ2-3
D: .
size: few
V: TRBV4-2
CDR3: CASSQAAHAEFTDTQYF
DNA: TGTGCCAGCAGCCAAGCCGCACATGCGGAGTTCACAGATACGCAGTATTTT

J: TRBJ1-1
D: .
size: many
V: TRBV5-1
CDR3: CASSREWGNTEAFF
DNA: TGCGCCAGCAGCCGGGAGTGGGGGAACACTGAAGCTTTCTTT

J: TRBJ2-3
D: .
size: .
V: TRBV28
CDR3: CASSLGKWLSSTDTQYF
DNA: TGTGCCAGCAGTTTAGGAAAATGGCTGTCCAGCACAGATACGCAGTATTTT

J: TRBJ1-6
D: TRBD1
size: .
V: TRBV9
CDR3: CASSVSGGDRKNSPLHF
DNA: TGTGCCAGCAGCGTCAGCGGCGGGGACAGGAAAAATTCACCCCTCCACTTT

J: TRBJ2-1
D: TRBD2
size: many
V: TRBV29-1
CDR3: CSAAGTSDNEQFF
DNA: TGCAGCGCTGCGGGGACTAGCGACAATGAGCAGTTCTTC

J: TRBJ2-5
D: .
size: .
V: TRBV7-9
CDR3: CASSLPSYKETQYF
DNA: TGTGCCAGCAGCTTACCCAGCTACAAGGAGACCCAGTACTTC

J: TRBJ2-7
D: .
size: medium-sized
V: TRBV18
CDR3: CASSPPWDSYEQYF
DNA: TGTGCCAGCTCACCACCGTGGGATTCCTACGAGCAGTACTTC

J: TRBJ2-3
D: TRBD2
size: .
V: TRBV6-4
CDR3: CASRQRGAPSDTQYF
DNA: TGTGCCAGCAGGCAGCGGGGGGCTCCCTCGGATACGCAGTATTTT

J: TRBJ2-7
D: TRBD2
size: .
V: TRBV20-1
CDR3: CSANLAGGYEQYF
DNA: TGCAGTGCTAATCTAGCGGGAGGCTACGAGCAGTACTTC

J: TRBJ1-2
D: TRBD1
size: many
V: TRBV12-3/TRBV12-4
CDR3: CASSFPGQGYGYTF
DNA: TGTGCCAGCAGTTTCCCCGGACAGGGCTATGGCTACACCTTC

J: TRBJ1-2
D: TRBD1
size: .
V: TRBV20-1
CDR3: CSASGVGTDYGYTF
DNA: TGCAGTGCTAGTGGAGTGGGGACAGATTATGGCTACACCTTC

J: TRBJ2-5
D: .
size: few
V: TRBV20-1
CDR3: CSAREIQETQYF
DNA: TGCAGTGCTAGAGAGATCCAAGAGACCCAGTACTTC

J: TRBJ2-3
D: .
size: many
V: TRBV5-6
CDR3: CASSIITDTQYF
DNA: TGTGCCAGCAGCATCATCACAGATACGCAGTATTTT

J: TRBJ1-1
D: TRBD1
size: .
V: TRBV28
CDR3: CASSLSLGQGASEAFF
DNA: TGTGCCAGCAGTTTATCCCTCGGACAGGGGGCGTCTGAAGCTTTCTTT

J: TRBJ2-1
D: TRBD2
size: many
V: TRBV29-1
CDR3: CSIRGSNHNEQFF
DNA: TGCAGCATCCGCGGGAGTAACCACAATGAGCAGTTCTTC

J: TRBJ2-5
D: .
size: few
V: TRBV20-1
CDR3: CSAQLSVEETQYF
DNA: TGCAGTGCCCAGCTTAGCGTTGAGGAGACCCAGTACTTC

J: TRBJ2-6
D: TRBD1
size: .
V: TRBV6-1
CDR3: CASSIPQGQVNVLTF
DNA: TGTGCCAGCAGTATCCCCCAGGGACAGGTCAACGTCCTGACTTTC

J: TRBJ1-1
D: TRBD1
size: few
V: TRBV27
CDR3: CASSFGERDRSEAFF
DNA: TGTGCCAGCAGTTTCGGGGAGAGGGACAGAAGTGAAGCTTTCTTT

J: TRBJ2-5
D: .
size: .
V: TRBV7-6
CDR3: CASSRDPGSQETQYF
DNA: TGTGCCAGCAGCCGGGACCCTGGGTCCCAAGAGACCCAGTACTTC

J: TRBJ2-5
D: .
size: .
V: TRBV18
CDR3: CASSPDSFQETQYF
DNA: TGTGCCAGCTCACCGGACAGTTTCCAAGAGACCCAGTACTTC

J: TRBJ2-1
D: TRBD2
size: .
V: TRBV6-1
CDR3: CASRRQGLADSYNEQFF
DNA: TGTGCCAGCAGGAGGCAGGGACTAGCGGACTCCTACAATGAGCAGTTCTTC

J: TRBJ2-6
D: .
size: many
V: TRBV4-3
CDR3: CASSLHNSGANVLTF
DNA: TGCGCCAGCAGCCTACATAACTCTGGGGCCAACGTCCTGACTTTC

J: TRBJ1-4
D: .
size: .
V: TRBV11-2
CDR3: CASSLGGAGEKLFF
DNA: TGTGCCAGCAGCTTGGGGGGCGCGGGTGAAAAACTGTTTTTT

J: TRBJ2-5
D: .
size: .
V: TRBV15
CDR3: CATSRAGAKRIQETQYF
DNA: TGTGCCACCAGCAGAGCGGGGGCGAAACGAATTCAAGAGACCCAGTACTTC

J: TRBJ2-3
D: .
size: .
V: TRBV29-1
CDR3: CRVDTDTQYF
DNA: TGCAGAGTAGATACAGATACGCAGTATTTT

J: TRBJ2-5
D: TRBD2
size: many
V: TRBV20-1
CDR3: CSARVPSGGAQETQYF
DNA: TGCAGTGCTAGAGTCCCTAGCGGGGGGGCTCAAGAGACCCAGTACTTC

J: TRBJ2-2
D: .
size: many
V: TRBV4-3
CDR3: CASSQDLGGTGELFF
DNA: TGCGCCAGCAGCCAAGACTTGGGGGGCACCGGGGAGCTGTTTTTT

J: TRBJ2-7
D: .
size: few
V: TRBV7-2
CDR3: CASSLRLLAYEQYF
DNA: TGTGCCAGCAGCTTACGCCTGCTAGCGTACGAGCAGTACTTC

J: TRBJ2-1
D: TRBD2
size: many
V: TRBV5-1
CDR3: CASSDRTSGGSNEQFF
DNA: TGCGCCAGCAGCGACCGGACTAGCGGGGGGTCCAATGAGCAGTTCTTC

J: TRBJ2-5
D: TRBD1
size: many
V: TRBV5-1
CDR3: CASSLTTGGRGQETQYF
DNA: TGCGCCAGCAGCCTGACGACAGGGGGAAGGGGTCAAGAGACCCAGTACTTC

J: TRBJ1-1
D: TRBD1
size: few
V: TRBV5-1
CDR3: CASSLDRGNTEAFF
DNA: TGCGCCAGCAGCCTAGACAGGGGGAACACTGAAGCTTTCTTT

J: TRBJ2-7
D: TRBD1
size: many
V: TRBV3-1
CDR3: CASSPTGFSYEQYF
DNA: TGTGCCAGCAGCCCGACAGGGTTTTCCTACGAGCAGTACTTC

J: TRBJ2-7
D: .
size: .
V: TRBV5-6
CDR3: CASSLTLRRRGGEQYF
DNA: TGTGCCAGCAGCTTGACACTGCGGCGCCGAGGGGGGGAGCAGTACTTC

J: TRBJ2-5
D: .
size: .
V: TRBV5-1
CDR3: CASSLASGFGETQYF
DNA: TGCGCCAGCAGCTTGGCATCGGGATTCGGAGAGACCCAGTACTTC

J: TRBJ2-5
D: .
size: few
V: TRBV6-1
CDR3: CASKFQRGETQYF
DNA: TGTGCCAGCAAATTCCAAAGGGGAGAGACCCAGTACTTC

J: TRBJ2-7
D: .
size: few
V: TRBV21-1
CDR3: CAIQQGFYEQYF
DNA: TGTGCCATCCAGCAAGGGTTTTACGAGCAGTACTTC

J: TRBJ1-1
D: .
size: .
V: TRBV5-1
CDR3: CASSYGQNTEAFF
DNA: TGCGCCAGCAGCTACGGACAGAACACTGAAGCTTTCTTT

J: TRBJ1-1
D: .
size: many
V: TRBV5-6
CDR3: CASSGPMVNTEAFF
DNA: TGTGCCAGCAGCGGACCCATGGTTAACACTGAAGCTTTCTTT

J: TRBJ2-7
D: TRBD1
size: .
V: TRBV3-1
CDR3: CASRQYGQGGYEQYF
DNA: TGTGCCAGCAGACAGTATGGACAGGGTGGTTACGAGCAGTACTTC

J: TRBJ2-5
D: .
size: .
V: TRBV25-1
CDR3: CASSESRRVTIQQETQYF
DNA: TGTGCCAGCAGTGAATCTAGGAGGGTCACTATCCAACAAGAGACCCAGTACTTC

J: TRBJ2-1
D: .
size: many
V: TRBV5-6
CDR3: CASSFSGVYNEQFF
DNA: TGTGCCAGCAGCTTTTCGGGAGTCTACAATGAGCAGTTCTTC

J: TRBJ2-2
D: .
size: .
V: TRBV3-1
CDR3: CASSQPSGTGELFF
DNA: TGTGCCAGCAGCCAGCCGTCGGGGACCGGGGAGCTGTTTTTT

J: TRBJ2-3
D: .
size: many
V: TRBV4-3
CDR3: CASSQGVGGSAGSTDTQYF
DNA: TGCGCCAGCAGCCAAGGGGTAGGGGGTTCAGCGGGGAGCACAGATACGCAGTATTTT

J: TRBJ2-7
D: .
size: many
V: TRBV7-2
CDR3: CASSFSSGEGEQYF
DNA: TGTGCCAGCAGTTTCAGTTCAGGGGAGGGCGAGCAGTACTTC

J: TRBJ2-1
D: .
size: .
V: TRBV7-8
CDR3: CASSSRARTSNEQFF
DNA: TGTGCCAGCAGTTCGAGGGCCAGGACTTCCAATGAGCAGTTCTTC

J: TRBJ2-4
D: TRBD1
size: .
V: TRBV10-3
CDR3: CAIRFGQDSIQYF
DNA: TGTGCCATACGGTTCGGACAGGATAGCATTCAGTACTTC

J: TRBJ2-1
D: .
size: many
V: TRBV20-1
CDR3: CSARDPWGGGWNEQFF
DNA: TGCAGTGCTAGAGACCCGTGGGGAGGGGGCTGGAATGAGCAGTTCTTC

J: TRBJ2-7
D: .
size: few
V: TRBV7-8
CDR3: CASSLEGGKRVYEQYF
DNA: TGTGCCAGCAGCTTAGAAGGGGGGAAGCGAGTCTACGAGCAGTACTTC

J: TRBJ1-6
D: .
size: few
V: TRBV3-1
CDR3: CASSQGSPLHF
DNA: TGTGCCAGCAGCCAGGGTTCACCCCTCCACTTT

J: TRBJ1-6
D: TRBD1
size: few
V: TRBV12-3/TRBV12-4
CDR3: CASSPRQGGSPLHF
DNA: TGTGCCAGCAGTCCACGACAGGGCGGGTCACCCCTCCACTTT